The T cell receptor (beta chain) described here comes from a study of T cell responses to AZD1222 COVID-19 vaccine. Study details: It was second doses at about 4 or about 12 weeks that were pooled.

Study results and limitations: Baseline testing showed seropositivity in only a handful of AZD1222 recipients. Variant regions that are unmutated are reportedly the target of nearly half of spike-specific TCRs. Clonal diversity was possibly underestimated, and white British individuals and females predominated among donors.

On this clone itself: Its antigen is currently unknown.

The protocol was immunoSEQ multiplex PCR, while the TCRdb copy is restricted to in-frame clones and leaves out a portion. The sample holds 150,000 to 200,000 clones, 90% seen once. V was clipped by 0 bases and J by 3 bases, with 15 bases between them. The CDR3 is 16 residues long. Germline CDR1 and CDR2: PRHDT and FYEKMQ (reference sequence). The V call is TRBV13, the J call TRBJ2-7; D may match TRBD1 or TRBD2 (6 bases each). The sequenced sample was peripheral blood, obtained on day 0 of AZD1222 vaccination. This sequence originates from an adult in good health. For the CDR3, the DNA is TGTGCCAGCAGCTTAGGCCTGGGGGGCGCCCGCTACGAGCAGTACTTC. Amino acids: CASSLGLGGARYEQYF.